This paragraph reports one T cell receptor (beta chain). Its target is not known. Every patient was affected by relapse after autologous stem cell transplantation, while exposure to brentuximab vedotin was not uniform. Best overall response was complete response, partial response or progressive disease in these relapsed/refractory classical Hodgkin lymphoma patients. Sequenced by immunoSEQ multiplex PCR; TCRdb stores in-frame clones only, minus some. The sample contains around 65,000 clones, about 91% of which appear only once. The entry originates in a study of PD-1 blockade in classical Hodgkin lymphoma. Points from the study as a whole: Prior to therapy, complete responders displayed diversity much like that of newly diagnosed patients.

There are 15 residues in the CDR3. Per germline, CDR1 MNHNY and CDR2 SVGAGI (reference sequence). Deletions cut 0 bases from V and 7 bases from J, with 13 bases between. Sequences were derived from peripheral blood mononuclear cells (PBMCs), sampled at baseline. The chain joins TRBV6-6 to TRBJ2-1; no clear D. The sequence came from a human donor with classical Hodgkin lymphoma. The chain's CDR3 is CASSYSNARQNEQFF. The CDR3 DNA is TGTGCCAGCAGTTACTCGAACGCACGGCAAAATGAGCAGTTCTTC.